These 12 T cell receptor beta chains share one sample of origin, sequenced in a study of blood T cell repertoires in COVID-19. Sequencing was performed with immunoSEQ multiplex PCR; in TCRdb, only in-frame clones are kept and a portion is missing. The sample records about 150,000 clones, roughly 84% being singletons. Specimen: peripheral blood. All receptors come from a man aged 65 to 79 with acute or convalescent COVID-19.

CDR3 amino acids: CASSTSRGEAFF. As DNA, the CDR3 is TGTGCCAGCAGCACTTCCAGGGGGGAAGCTTTCTTT. This chain joins TRBV3-1 (or the pseudogene TRBV3-2) and TRBJ1-1; 7 bases agree with TRBD1. J was trimmed by 8 bases and V by 5 bases; bases with no gene match: 5. This CDR3 spans 12 amino acids. Germline loops: CDR1 LGHDT, CDR2 YNNKEL (reference sequence).

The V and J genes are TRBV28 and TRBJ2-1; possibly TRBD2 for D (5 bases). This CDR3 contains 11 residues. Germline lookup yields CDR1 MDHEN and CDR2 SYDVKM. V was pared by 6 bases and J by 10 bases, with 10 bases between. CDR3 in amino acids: CASRARREQFF. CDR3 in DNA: TGTGCCAGCAGGGCACGGAGGGAGCAGTTCTTC.

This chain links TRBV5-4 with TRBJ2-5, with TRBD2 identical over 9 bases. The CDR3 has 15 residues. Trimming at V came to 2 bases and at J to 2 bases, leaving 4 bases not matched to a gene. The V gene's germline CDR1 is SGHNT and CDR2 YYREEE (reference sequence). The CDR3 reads CASSFSGSPQETQYF. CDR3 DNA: TGTGCCAGCAGCTTTAGCGGGAGCCCTCAAGAGACCCAGTACTTC.

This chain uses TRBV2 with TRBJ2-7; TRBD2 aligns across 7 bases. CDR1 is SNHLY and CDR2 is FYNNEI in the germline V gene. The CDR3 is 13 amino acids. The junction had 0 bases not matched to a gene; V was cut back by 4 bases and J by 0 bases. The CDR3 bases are TGTGCCAGCAGTGGGGACTACTCCTACGAGCAGTACTTC. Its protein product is CASSGDYSYEQYF. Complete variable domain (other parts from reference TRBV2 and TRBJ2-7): EPEVTQTPSHQVTQMGQEVILRCVPISNHLYFYWYRQILGQKVEFLVSFYNNEISEKSEIFDDQFSVERPDGSNFTLKIRSTKLEDSAMYFCASSGDYSYEQYFGPGTRLTVT.

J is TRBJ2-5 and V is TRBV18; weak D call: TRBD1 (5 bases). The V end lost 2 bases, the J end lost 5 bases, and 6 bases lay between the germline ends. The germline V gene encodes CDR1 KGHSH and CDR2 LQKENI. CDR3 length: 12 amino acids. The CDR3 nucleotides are TGTGCCAGCTCACCAGGGGCCGAGACCCAGTACTTC. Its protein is CASSPGAETQYF.

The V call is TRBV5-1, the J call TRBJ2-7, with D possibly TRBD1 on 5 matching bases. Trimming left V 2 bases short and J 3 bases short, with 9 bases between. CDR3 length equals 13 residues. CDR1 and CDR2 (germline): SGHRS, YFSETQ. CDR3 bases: TGCGCCAGCAGCTTTCAGGGCGACTACGAGCAGTACTTC. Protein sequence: CASSFQGDYEQYF. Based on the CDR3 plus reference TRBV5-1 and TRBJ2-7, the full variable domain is KAGVTQTPRYLIKTRGQQVTLSCSPISGHRSVSWYQQTPGQGLQFLFEYFSETQRNKGNFPGRFSGRQFSNSRSEMNVSTLELGDSALYLCASSFQGDYEQYFGPGTRLTVT.

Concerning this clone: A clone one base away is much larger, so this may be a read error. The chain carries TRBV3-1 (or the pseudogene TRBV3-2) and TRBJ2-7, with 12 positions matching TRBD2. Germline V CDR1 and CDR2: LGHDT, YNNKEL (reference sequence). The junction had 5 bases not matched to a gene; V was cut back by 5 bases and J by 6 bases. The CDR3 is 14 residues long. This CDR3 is CASSSSGGAFEQYF. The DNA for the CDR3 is TGTGCCAGCAGCTCTAGCGGGGGGGCCTTCGAGCAGTACTTC.

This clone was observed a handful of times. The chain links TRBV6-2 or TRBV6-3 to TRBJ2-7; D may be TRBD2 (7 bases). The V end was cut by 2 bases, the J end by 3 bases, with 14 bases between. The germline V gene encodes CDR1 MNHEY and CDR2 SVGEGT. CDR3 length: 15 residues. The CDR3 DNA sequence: TGTGCCAGCAGTTACGGGGGGGGCGCATTCTACGAGCAGTACTTC. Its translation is CASSYGGGAFYEQYF.

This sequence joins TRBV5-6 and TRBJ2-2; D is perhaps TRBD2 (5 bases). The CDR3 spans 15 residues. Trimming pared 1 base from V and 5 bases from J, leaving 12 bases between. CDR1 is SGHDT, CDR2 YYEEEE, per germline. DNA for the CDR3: TGTGCCAGCAGCTTGTTGGACGGGGTAACCGGGGAGCTGTTTTTT. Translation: CASSLLDGVTGELFF. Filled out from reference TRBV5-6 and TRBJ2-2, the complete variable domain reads DAGVTQSPTHLIKTRGQQVTLRCSPKSGHDTVSWYQQALGQGPQFIFQYYEEEERQRGNFPDRFSGHQFPNYSSELNVNALLLGDSALYLCASSLLDGVTGELFFGEGSRLTVL.

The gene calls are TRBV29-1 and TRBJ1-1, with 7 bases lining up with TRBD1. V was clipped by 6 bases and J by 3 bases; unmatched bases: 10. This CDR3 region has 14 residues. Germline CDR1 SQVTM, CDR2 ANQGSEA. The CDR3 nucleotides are TGCAGCGTCCAGGGGGACGGCGGGGACACTGAAGCTTTCTTT. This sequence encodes CSVQGDGGDTEAFF.

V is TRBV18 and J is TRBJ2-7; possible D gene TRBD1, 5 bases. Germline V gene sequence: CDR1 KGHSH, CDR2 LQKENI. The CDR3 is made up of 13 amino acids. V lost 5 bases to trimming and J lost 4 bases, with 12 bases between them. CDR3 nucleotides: TGTGCCAGCTCATTACCAGGGAATTACGAGCAGTACTTC. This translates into CASSLPGNYEQYF.

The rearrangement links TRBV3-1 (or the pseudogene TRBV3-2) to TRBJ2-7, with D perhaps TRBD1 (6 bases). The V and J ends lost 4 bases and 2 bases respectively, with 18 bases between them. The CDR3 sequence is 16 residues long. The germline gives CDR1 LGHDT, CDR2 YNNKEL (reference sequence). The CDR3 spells CASSRYRDTPPYEQYF. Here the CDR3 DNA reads TGTGCCAGCAGCCGCTACCGGGACACCCCGCCCTACGAGCAGTACTTC.